These 5 T cell receptor beta chains share one sample of origin, sequenced in a study of blood T cells in healthy people across ages. A second roughly 6 to 12 cycle PCR used barcoded and J-beta primers. MiXCR, run by TCRdb on the 5' RACE reads, gives a single entry per CDR3 protein. The sample has almost 1 million distinct CDR3 sequences, about 53% seen once. Sequencing was performed on blood. The receptors were sampled from a woman aged 55-75 years in good health.

The genes are TRBV20-1 and TRBJ2-4; 7 bases are shared with TRBD1. This CDR3 has 14 residues. V lost 6 bases to trimming and J lost 7 bases; unmatched junction nucleotides: 12. Germline V lookup: CDR1 DFQATT, CDR2 SNEGSKA (reference sequence). For the CDR3, the DNA is TGCAGTGCCCCAAGGGGGCTAGCAACGAACATTCAGTACTTC. Its translation is CSAPRGLATNIQYF.

This rearrangement joins TRBV18 to TRBJ1-1; D is undetermined. CDR3 length equals 14 residues. Trimming took 5 bases from V and 1 from J, leaving 11 bases between them. Germline CDR1 is KGHSH and CDR2 is LQKENI. CDR3 DNA: TGTGCCAGCTCATCACAGACGGCGAACACTGAAGCTTTCTTT. This codes for CASSSQTANTEAFF.

As regards this clonotype: The junction differs from germline at one of its ends, possibly a read error. The rearrangement joins TRBV20-1 to TRBJ2-7; unclear D gene. Per the germline V gene, CDR1 is DFQATT and CDR2 is SNEGSKA (reference sequence). CDR3 length equals 14 residues. The CDR3 is CSARRGVTSCEQYF. The CDR3 bases are TGCAGTGCTAGGCGTGGAGTCACCTCCTGCGAGCAGTACTTC.

The chain joins TRBV5-1 to TRBJ2-1; 10 bases map to TRBD2. Trimming at V came to 2 bases and at J to 7 bases, leaving 9 bases not matched to a gene. The CDR3 runs 16 residues. The germline V gene encodes CDR1 SGHRS and CDR2 YFSETQ. The chain's CDR3 is CASSFLAGAQGNEQFF. CDR3 coding DNA: TGCGCCAGCAGCTTCCTAGCGGGAGCCCAAGGGAATGAGCAGTTCTTC.

This chain links TRBV6-2 or TRBV6-3 with TRBJ2-1, with D perhaps matching TRBD1 (8 bases). The CDR3 contains 16 residues. V dropped 6 bases and J dropped 9 bases, with 24 bases sitting between them. In germline, CDR1 is MNHEY, CDR2 SVGEGT. The CDR3 protein is CASSPRTGRDMSEQFF. The DNA of the CDR3 is TGTGCCAGCAGCCCACGGACAGGGAGGGACATGAGTGAGCAGTTCTTC.